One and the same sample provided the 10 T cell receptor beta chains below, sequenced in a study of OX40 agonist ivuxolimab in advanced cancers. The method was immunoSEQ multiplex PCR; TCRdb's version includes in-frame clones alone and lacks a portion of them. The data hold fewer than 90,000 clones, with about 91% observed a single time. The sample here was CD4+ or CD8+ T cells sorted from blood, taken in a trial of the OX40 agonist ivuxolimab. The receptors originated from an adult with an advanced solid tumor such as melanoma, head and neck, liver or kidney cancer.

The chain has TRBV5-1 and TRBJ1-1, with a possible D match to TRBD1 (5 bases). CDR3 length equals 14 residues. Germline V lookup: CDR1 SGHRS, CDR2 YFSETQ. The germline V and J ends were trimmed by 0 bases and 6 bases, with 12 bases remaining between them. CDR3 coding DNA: TGCGCCAGCAGCTTGGAGTCAGGGAGCGCTGAAGCTTTCTTT. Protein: CASSLESGSAEAFF.

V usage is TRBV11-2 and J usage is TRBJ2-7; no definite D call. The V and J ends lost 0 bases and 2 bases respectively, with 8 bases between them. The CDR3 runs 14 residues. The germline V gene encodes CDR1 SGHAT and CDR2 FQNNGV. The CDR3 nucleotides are TGTGCCAGCAGCTTAGATCCTGCCCCCTACGAGCAGTACTTC. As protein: CASSLDPAPYEQYF.

The CDR3, as DNA: TGTGCCACCCCCGGGACAGGACAGCGGTTGTTGGATACGCAGTATTTT. It yields the protein CATPGTGQRLLDTQYF. This rearrangement joins TRBV2 to TRBJ2-3, with 8 bases matching TRBD1. The CDR3 is made up of 16 amino acids. Germline values: CDR1 SNHLY, CDR2 FYNNEI. V dropped 10 bases and J dropped 6; count of bases not matched to a gene: 18.

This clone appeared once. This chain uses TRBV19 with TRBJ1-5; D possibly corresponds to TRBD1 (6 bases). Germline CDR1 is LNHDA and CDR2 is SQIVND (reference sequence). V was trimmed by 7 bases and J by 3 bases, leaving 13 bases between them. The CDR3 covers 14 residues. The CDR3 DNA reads TGTGCCAGTAATGGCGGACAGCCCAATCAGCCCCAGCATTTT. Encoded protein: CASNGGQPNQPQHF.

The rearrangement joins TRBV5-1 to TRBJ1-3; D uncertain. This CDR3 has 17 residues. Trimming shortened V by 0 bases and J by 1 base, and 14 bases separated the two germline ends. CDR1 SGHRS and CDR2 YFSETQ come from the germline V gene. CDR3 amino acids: CASSLGEGMRSGNTIYF. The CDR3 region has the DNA TGCGCCAGCAGCTTGGGAGAGGGAATGAGGTCTGGAAACACCATATATTTT.

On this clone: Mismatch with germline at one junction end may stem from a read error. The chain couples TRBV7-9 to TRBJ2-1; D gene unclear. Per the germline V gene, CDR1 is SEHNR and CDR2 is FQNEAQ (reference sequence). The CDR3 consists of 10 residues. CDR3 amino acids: CASSDNEQFF. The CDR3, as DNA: TGTGCCAGCTCCGACAATGAGCAGTTCTTC.

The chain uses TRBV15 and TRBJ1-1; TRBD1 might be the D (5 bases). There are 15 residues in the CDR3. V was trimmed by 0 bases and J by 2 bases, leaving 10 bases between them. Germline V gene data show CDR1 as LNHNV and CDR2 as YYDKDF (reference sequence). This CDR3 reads CATSRERTPNTEAFF. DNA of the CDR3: TGTGCCACCAGCAGAGAGAGGACACCTAACACTGAAGCTTTCTTT.

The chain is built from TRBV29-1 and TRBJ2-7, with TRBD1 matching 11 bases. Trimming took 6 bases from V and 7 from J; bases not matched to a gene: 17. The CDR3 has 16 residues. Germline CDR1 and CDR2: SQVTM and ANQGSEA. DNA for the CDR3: TGCAGCGTCCCCCGGCGGTTCGGACAGGGGGCGGGTGAGCAGTACTTC. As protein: CSVPRRFGQGAGEQYF.

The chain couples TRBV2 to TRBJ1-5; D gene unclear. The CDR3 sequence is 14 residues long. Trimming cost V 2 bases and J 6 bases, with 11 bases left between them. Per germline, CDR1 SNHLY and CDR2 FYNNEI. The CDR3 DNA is TGTGCCAGCAGTGAAAGGGCCAGGTTTCAGCCCCAGCATTTT. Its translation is CASSERARFQPQHF.

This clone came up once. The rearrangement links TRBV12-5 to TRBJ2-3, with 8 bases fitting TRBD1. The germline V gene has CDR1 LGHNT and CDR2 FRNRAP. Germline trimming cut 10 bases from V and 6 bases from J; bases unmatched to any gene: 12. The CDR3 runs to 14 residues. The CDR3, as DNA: TGTGCTACCGAGAGGTACAGGGGGTCTGATACGCAGTATTTT. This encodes CATERYRGSDTQYF.